These T cell receptor beta chains were read from a single sample in a study of shared clonotypes between healthy human individuals. Some clones are missing from TCRdb's copy, which holds only in-frame ones; the method was immunoSEQ multiplex PCR. This sample has over a million clones, with approximately 80% found just once. Sequencing used memory CD4+ T cells from PBMCs. The source of these receptors is a man aged 18-30 years in good health. Some clones in this sample may be carry-over from other donors' samples. The CDR3 runs from the conserved cysteine through the conserved F or W. A D gene is named only where the DNA matches it firmly. Size tells how often a clone was seen (once, few, many) or the class of an expanded clone, and some rows leave it out.

TRBV4-1	-	TRBJ1-6	-	TGCGCCAGCAGCCTTACAGGGACCGATTCACCCCTCCACTTT	CASSLTGTDSPLHF
TRBV6-1	-	TRBJ1-5	-	TGTGCCAGCTCCCGGGACAAGCCCAATCAGCCCCAGCATTTT	CASSRDKPNQPQHF
TRBV28	-	TRBJ2-1	TRBD2	TGTGCCAGCAGTTTATTCAGGACTAGTCTCCGATTCTACAATGAGCAGTTCTTC	CASSLFRTSLRFYNEQFF
TRBV5-4	-	TRBJ1-1	TRBD1	TGTGCCAGCAGCTTCCAGGGGGCGAGCACTGAAGCTTTCTTT	CASSFQGASTEAFF
TRBV5-1	-	TRBJ1-1	TRBD1	TGCGCCAGCAGCGTTACAGGGGGCTCAGGGACTGAAGCTTTCTTT	CASSVTGGSGTEAFF
TRBV6-1	few	TRBJ1-3	-	TGTGCCAGCACTCTAGGAGGGGATGGAAACACCATATATTTT	CASTLGGDGNTIYF
TRBV7-2	-	TRBJ2-4	TRBD2	TGTGCCAGCAGCTTAGGGGCTAGCGGGATTTTTCAGTACTTC	CASSLGASGIFQYF
TRBV19	few	TRBJ2-6	TRBD1	TGTGCCAGTAGTATAAGGGCCGGGACAGGGTCTGGGGCCAACGTCCTGACTTTC	CASSIRAGTGSGANVLTF
TRBV27	-	TRBJ2-7	TRBD2	TGTGCCAGCACCCTACGGGGGACTAGCGGGTACTACGAGCAGTACTTC	CASTLRGTSGYYEQYF
TRBV11-2	-	TRBJ2-1	TRBD1	TGTGCCAGCAGCCACAGGGGAACTTACAATGAGCAGTTCTTC	CASSHRGTYNEQFF
TRBV2	-	TRBJ2-7	-	TGTGCCAGCGCTACTTATGGGGGGTTTTACGAGCAGTACTTC	CASATYGGFYEQYF
TRBV7-2	-	TRBJ1-1	TRBD1	TGTGCCAGCAGCAACCCCTGGGACAGGGAGCGGAACACTGAAGCTTTCTTT	CASSNPWDRERNTEAFF
TRBV4-2	-	TRBJ2-7	TRBD1	TGTGCCAGCAGCCCCGACAGGGCCTACGAGCAGTACTTC	CASSPDRAYEQYF
TRBV10-3	-	TRBJ2-3	-	TGTGCCTCCCAAGGGAGCACAGATACGCAGTATTTT	CASQGSTDTQYF
TRBV28	-	TRBJ2-7	-	TGTGCCAGCAGTGACGGGTACTACGAGCAGTACTTC	CASSDGYYEQYF
TRBV2	-	TRBJ1-1	-	TGTGCCAGCAGTACCCGAGGGGCCACTGAAGCTTTCTTT	CASSTRGATEAFF